This T cell receptor (beta chain) stems from a study of Ad26.COV2.S vaccination and SARS-CoV-2 variants. Per the germline V gene, CDR1 is MDHEN and CDR2 is SYDVKM. V trimming: 6 bases; J trimming: 7 bases; junction bases outside the gene matches: 9. This CDR3 spans 13 amino acids. Whole-study results and caveats: Using TCR breadth and depth analyses may have led to underestimated total T cell responses.

Treatment noted: approximately 18 received Ad26.COV2.S at low or high dose, single or two shots; about 5 received placebo; per-sample allocation not given. Sampling occurred on day 63 after the first vaccine or placebo injection. The method was immunoSEQ multiplex PCR; TCRdb's version includes in-frame clones alone and lacks a portion of them. The repertoire holds about 400,000 clones, with 89% as singletons. Turning to this clone: Its antigen is as yet unknown.

The chain is built from TRBV28 and TRBJ2-7; TRBD2 matches at 7 bases. This sequence was found in a person aged 18-65 years who received the Ad26.COV2.S COVID-19 vaccine or a placebo. The input for sequencing was peripheral blood, taken in a trial of Ad26.COV2.S vaccine versus placebo. In nucleotides, the CDR3 is TGTGCCAGCAGGGGGGGAGGGTCTCGGGAGCAGTACTTC. Protein: CASRGGGSREQYF.